These T cell receptor beta chains were read from a single sample in a study of shared clonotypes between healthy human individuals. Only in-frame clones appear in the TCRdb table, and some are missing; sequencing was by immunoSEQ multiplex PCR. Found here are some 680,000 clones, around three quarters of them singletons; the top ten hold around 2%. What was sequenced was memory CD4+ T cells sorted from blood. These receptors were obtained from a woman under 40 in good health. CDR3s include the opening cysteine and the closing phenylalanine or tryptophan. The D gene is left open where the match is weak. Clone size is given for some rows only: seen once, a few or many times, or a class if the clone is expanded.

TRBV14	TRBJ2-2	.	.	TGTGCCAGCAGCCAATATATTAGCAGAACCGGGGAGCTGTTTTTT	CASSQYISRTGELFF
TRBV4-2	TRBJ1-4	.	.	TGTGCCAGCAGCTCGCGACACCCAACTAATGAAAAACTGTTTTTT	CASSSRHPTNEKLFF
TRBV6-6	TRBJ1-1	.	.	TGTGCCAGCAGTTACTCTCGGGATATGAACACTGAAGCTTTCTTT	CASSYSRDMNTEAFF
TRBV5-1	TRBJ1-3	.	.	TGCGCCAGCCCGGACAGCTCTGGAAACACCATATATTTT	CASPDSSGNTIYF
TRBV2	TRBJ2-5	.	TRBD1	TGTGCCAGCAGTGGTCTCCGGGACAGAAAAGAGACCCAGTACTTC	CASSGLRDRKETQYF
TRBV28	TRBJ2-1	.	.	TGTGCCAGCAGTGGACTCGGACCCGACTGGAATGAGCAGTTCTTC	CASSGLGPDWNEQFF
TRBV14	TRBJ2-7	.	TRBD1	TGTGCCAGCAGTATCGGGACAGAAGACGAGCAGTACTTC	CASSIGTEDEQYF
TRBV5-4	TRBJ2-7	.	TRBD2	TGTGCCAGCAGCTTGGGACTAGCGGGAGGCGAGCAGTACTTC	CASSLGLAGGEQYF
TRBV7-3	TRBJ2-2	.	.	TGTGCCAGCAGCTTATCTCTCACCGGGGAGCTGTTTTTT	CASSLSLTGELFF
TRBV25-1	TRBJ1-1	few	.	TGTGCCAGCAGTATGGTAGGGAGGGGGAACACTGAAGCTTTCTTT	CASSMVGRGNTEAFF
TRBV6-1	TRBJ2-3	few	.	TGTGCCAGCCCCCAGGGGGGCAACACAGATACGCAGTATTTT	CASPQGGNTDTQYF
TRBV18	TRBJ2-3	.	TRBD2	TGTGCCAGCTCACCCCCTAGCGGGAGCACAGATACGCAGTATTTT	CASSPPSGSTDTQYF
TRBV30	TRBJ1-5	.	.	TGTGCCTGGAGTGGTTCAGGGACCGATGGGCCCCAGCATTTT	CAWSGSGTDGPQHF
TRBV7-7	TRBJ1-3	.	.	TGTGCCAGCAGCCAACGTGAGGGGGGCACCATATATTTT	CASSQREGGTIYF
TRBV28	TRBJ1-3	many	TRBD1	TGTGCAAGCAGTTTTCGGGACAGGGCTTTATTAGCTGGAAACACCATATATTTT	CASSFRDRALLAGNTIYF
TRBV10-1	TRBJ2-2	.	.	TGCGCCAGCAGTGGACATCGGATGCACACCGGGGAGCTGTTTTTT	CASSGHRMHTGELFF
TRBV29-1	TRBJ2-1	.	TRBD1	TGCAGCGTTTCGGGACAGGGGATCCACAATGAGCAGTTCTTC	CSVSGQGIHNEQFF
TRBV28	TRBJ1-1	many	.	TGTGCCAGCAGTTTATCAGGTTGGTGGGGGCAGGGTTCCAGCACTGAAGCTTTCTTT	CASSLSGWWGQGSSTEAFF
TRBV7-3	TRBJ2-2	.	.	TGTGCCAGCAGCCCCCTAGCGAGGAACACCGGGGAGCTGTTTTTT	CASSPLARNTGELFF
TRBV6-6	TRBJ1-2	.	.	TGTGCCAGCAGCCCGGGGACCTTTAGCTATGGCTACACCTTC	CASSPGTFSYGYTF
TRBV11-2	TRBJ2-5	few	.	TGTGCCAGCAGCTTTTCAATAGGAGGTTTTGGGGAGACCCAGTACTTC	CASSFSIGGFGETQYF
TRBV5-1	TRBJ2-6	.	.	TGCGCCAGCAGCTTGGGTTTCGGGCTAACAGGGGCCAACGTCCTGACTTTC	CASSLGFGLTGANVLTF
TRBV14	TRBJ2-3	once	TRBD2	TGTGCCAGCAGCCAGAGGACTAGCGGGAAGGATACGCAGTATTTT	CASSQRTSGKDTQYF
TRBV28	TRBJ2-1	few	.	TGTGCCAGCAGTTCAACGACTCGTGAGCAGTTCTTC	CASSSTTREQFF
TRBV29-1	TRBJ2-7	.	.	TGCAGCGTTATCGAGCCTAGCCTATACTACGAGCAGTACTTC	CSVIEPSLYYEQYF
TRBV5-1	TRBJ1-1	.	.	TGCGCCAGCAGCTTGGACAATGACGGCACTGAAGCTTTCTTT	CASSLDNDGTEAFF
TRBV7-2	TRBJ1-3	few	.	TGTGCCAGCAGCTTATGGCACGGAAACACCATATATTTT	CASSLWHGNTIYF
TRBV10-3	TRBJ2-2	.	TRBD2	TGTGCCATCAGTGGTCTAGCGGGAATCGGGGAGCTGTTTTTT	CAISGLAGIGELFF
TRBV19	TRBJ1-5	.	.	TGTGCCAGTAGTATGAGAGGTGGGGGGGCATTTAGCAATCAGCCCCAGCATTTT	CASSMRGGGAFSNQPQHF
TRBV4-1	TRBJ2-5	.	TRBD2	TGCGCCAGCAGCCAAGATAATAGCGGGAGACAGCAGACCCAGTACTTC	CASSQDNSGRQQTQYF
TRBV28	TRBJ2-7	.	.	TGTGCCAGCAGTAGGCGATATCCAGGGGGGGAGCAGTACTTC	CASSRRYPGGEQYF
TRBV9	TRBJ1-3	.	.	TGTGCCAGCAGCGCCGAAACGGACTCGGCTGGAAACACCATATATTTT	CASSAETDSAGNTIYF
TRBV4-1	TRBJ2-3	.	TRBD1	TGCGCCAGCAGCCAAGATCGGGCAGGGGGCGTTGATACGCAGTATTTT	CASSQDRAGGVDTQYF
TRBV25-1	TRBJ2-7	.	TRBD1	TGTGCCAGCAATCTCGGGACAGGGGGTGGCGAGCAGTACTTC	CASNLGTGGGEQYF
TRBV28	TRBJ2-7	.	TRBD1	TGTGCCAGCACTGAAGGGGGCAGATACTACGAGCAGTACTTC	CASTEGGRYYEQYF
TRBV7-9	TRBJ2-2	.	TRBD2	TGTGCCAGCAGCTTTAGCGGGGCAGCCGGGGAGCTGTTTTTT	CASSFSGAAGELFF
TRBV5-1	TRBJ2-4	once	TRBD1	TGCGCCAGCAGCGCCGGACAGGGATACATTCAGTACTTC	CASSAGQGYIQYF
TRBV5-1	TRBJ2-3	few	.	TGCGCCAGCAGCTTGGCGAACCCAGGACCCACAGATACGCAGTATTTT	CASSLANPGPTDTQYF
TRBV2	TRBJ1-5	.	TRBD1	TGTGCCAGCAGTGTACGACAGGGGGTCGCGCCCCAGCATTTT	CASSVRQGVAPQHF
TRBV5-1	TRBJ1-1	.	TRBD1	TGCGCCAGCAGCTCGGACAGGGACACTGAAGCTTTCTTT	CASSSDRDTEAFF
TRBV5-5	TRBJ2-7	.	TRBD1	TGTGCCAGCAGCGGCCGGGACAGGGACTACGAGCAGTACTTC	CASSGRDRDYEQYF
TRBV28	TRBJ2-7	.	TRBD1	TGTGCCAGCAGGGAATGGACAGGGGGACGATACGAGCAGTACTTC	CASREWTGGRYEQYF
TRBV6-5	TRBJ2-5	.	.	TGTGCCAGCAGTTACCCGGATGAGAACCAAGAGACCCAGTACTTC	CASSYPDENQETQYF
TRBV5-1	TRBJ1-3	many	.	TGCGCCAGCAGACCTCAACAGGGAACAAACACCATATATTTT	CASRPQQGTNTIYF
TRBV6-7	TRBJ1-6	.	.	TGTGCCAGCAGTTATGGCCTTTTTGGCGGTTCACCCCTCCACTTT	CASSYGLFGGSPLHF
TRBV19	TRBJ1-2	.	.	TGTGCCAGTAGTATAGCCGACCGTGGCTACACCTTC	CASSIADRGYTF
TRBV27	TRBJ1-1	.	.	TGTGCCAGCAGGAAGGAGAGGGGCACTGAAGCTTTCTTT	CASRKERGTEAFF
TRBV5-1	TRBJ1-1	.	.	TGCGCCAGCAGCTTCCCGAGTGAGGGCACTGAAGCTTTCTTT	CASSFPSEGTEAFF
TRBV6-1	TRBJ1-5	.	.	TGTGCCAGCTACGGACGGAATAGCAATCAGCCCCAGCATTTT	CASYGRNSNQPQHF
TRBV28	TRBJ2-7	.	TRBD2	TGTGCCAGCAGTACGCCACTAGCGGGGGCGCCCTACGAGCAGTACTTC	CASSTPLAGAPYEQYF